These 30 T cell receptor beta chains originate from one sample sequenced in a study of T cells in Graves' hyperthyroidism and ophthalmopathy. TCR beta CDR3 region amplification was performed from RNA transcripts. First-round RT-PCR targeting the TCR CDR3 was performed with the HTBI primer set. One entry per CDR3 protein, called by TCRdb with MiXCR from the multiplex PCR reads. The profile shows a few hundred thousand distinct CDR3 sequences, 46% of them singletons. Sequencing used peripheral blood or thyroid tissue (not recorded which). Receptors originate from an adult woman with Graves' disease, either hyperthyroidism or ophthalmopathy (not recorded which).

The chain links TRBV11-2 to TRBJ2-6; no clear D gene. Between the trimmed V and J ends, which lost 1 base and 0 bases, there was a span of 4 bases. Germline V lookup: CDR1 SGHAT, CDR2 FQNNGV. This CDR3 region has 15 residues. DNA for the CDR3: TGTGCCAGCAGCTTAGTTTTCTCTGGGGCCAACGTCCTGACTTTC. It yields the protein CASSLVFSGANVLTF.

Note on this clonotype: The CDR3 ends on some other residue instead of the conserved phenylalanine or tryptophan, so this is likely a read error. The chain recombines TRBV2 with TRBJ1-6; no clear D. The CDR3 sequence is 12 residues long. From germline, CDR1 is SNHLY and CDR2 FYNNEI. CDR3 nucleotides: TGTGCCAGCAGTGAAGAGGCTGCACCTCTCCACCTT. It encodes CASSEEAAPLHL.

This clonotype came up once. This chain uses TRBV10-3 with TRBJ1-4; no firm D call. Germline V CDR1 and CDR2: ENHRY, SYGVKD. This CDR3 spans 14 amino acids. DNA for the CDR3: TGTGCTAGAGATCTCGGGGTGGTCGGTGAAAAACTGTTTTTT. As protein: CARDLGVVGEKLFF.

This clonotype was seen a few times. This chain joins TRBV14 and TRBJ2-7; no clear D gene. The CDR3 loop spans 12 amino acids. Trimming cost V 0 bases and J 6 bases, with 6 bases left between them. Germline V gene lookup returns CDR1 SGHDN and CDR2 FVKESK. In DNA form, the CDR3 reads TGTGCCAGCAGCCAAGAATGGGGCGAGCAGTACTTC. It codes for CASSQEWGEQYF.

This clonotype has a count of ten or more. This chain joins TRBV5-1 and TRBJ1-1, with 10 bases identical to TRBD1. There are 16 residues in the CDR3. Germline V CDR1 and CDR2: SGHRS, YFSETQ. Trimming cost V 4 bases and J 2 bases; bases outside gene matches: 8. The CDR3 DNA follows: TGCGCCAGCAGCCCGGGACAGGGGATCCCTAACACTGAAGCTTTCTTT. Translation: CASSPGQGIPNTEAFF.

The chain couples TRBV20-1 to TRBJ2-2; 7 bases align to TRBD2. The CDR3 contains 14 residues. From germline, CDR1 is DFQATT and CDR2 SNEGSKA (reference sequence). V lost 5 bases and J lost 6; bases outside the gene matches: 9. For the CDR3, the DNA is TGCAGTGCTGCCCGGGCCGGGAGGCCCGGGGAGCTGTTTTTT. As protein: CSAARAGRPGELFF.

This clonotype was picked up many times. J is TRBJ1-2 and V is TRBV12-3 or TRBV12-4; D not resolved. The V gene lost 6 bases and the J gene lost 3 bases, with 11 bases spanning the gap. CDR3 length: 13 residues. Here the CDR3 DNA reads TGTGCCAGCAGATCGACACTCTACTATGGCTACACCTTC. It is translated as CASRSTLYYGYTF.

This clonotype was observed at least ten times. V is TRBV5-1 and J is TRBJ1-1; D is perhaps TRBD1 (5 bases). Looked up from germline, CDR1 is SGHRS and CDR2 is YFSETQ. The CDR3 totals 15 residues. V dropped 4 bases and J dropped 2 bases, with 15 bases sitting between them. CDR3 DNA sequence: TGCGCCAGCAGCGAAACCCCGGGGCCCAACACTGAAGCTTTCTTT. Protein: CASSETPGPNTEAFF.

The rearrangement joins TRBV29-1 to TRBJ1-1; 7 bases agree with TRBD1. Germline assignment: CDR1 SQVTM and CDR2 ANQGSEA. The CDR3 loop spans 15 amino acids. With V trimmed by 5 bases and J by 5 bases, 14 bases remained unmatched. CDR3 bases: TGCAGCGTTTCCGGACAGGACCTTAGAGGGACTGAAGCTTTCTTT. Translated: CSVSGQDLRGTEAFF.

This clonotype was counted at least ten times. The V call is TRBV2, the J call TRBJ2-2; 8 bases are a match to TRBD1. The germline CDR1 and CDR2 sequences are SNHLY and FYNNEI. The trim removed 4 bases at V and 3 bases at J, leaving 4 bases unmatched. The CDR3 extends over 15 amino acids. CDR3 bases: TGTGCCAGCAGTGCGGACAGGGTTTACACCGGGGAGCTGTTTTTT. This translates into CASSADRVYTGELFF.

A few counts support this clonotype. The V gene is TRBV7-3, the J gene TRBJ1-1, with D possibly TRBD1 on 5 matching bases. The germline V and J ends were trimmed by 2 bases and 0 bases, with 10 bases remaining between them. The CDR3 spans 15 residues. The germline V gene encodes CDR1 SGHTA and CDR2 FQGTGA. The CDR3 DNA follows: TGTGCCAGCAGCTTATATCCAGGGATGAACACTGAAGCTTTCTTT. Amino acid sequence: CASSLYPGMNTEAFF.

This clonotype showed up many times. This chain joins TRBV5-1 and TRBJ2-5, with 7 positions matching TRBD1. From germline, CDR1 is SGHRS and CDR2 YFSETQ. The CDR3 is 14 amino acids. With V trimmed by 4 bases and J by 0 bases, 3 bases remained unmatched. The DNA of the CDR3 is TGCGCCAGCAGCCTAGGGACAGACCAAGAGACCCAGTACTTC. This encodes CASSLGTDQETQYF.

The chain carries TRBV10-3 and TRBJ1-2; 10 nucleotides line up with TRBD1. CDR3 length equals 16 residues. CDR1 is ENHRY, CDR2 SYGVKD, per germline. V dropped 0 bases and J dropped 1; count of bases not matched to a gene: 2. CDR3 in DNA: TGTGCCATCAGTGAGTCAGGGACAGGGGTTAACTATGGCTACACCTTC. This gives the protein CAISESGTGVNYGYTF.

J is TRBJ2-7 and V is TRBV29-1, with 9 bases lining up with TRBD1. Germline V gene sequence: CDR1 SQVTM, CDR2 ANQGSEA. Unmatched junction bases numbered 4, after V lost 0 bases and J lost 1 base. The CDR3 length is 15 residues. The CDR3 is CSVEEGDRESYEQYF. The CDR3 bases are TGCAGCGTTGAAGAAGGGGACAGGGAGTCCTACGAGCAGTACTTC.

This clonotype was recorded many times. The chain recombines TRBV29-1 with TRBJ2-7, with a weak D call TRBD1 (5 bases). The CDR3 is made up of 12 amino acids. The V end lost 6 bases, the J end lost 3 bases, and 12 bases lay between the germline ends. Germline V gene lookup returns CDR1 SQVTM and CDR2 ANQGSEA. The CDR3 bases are TGCAGCGTGCAGGGTTTATACTACGAGCAGTACTTC. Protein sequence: CSVQGLYYEQYF.

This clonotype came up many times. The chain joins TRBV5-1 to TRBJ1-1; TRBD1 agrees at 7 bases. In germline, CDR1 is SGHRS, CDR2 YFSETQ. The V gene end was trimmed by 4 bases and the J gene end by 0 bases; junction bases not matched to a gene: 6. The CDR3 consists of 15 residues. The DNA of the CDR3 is TGCGCCAGCAGCCGGGGACAGCCCATGAACACTGAAGCTTTCTTT. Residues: CASSRGQPMNTEAFF. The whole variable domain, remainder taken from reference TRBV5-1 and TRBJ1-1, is KAGVTQTPRYLIKTRGQQVTLSCSPISGHRSVSWYQQTPGQGLQFLFEYFSETQRNKGNFPGRFSGRQFSNSRSEMNVSTLELGDSALYLCASSRGQPMNTEAFFGQGTRLTVV.

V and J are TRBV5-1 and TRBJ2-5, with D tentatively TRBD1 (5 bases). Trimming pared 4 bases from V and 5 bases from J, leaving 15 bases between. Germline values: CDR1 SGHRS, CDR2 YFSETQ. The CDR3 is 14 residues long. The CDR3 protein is CASSPLDTGETQYF. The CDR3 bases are TGCGCCAGCAGCCCCCTGGACACCGGGGAGACCCAGTACTTC.

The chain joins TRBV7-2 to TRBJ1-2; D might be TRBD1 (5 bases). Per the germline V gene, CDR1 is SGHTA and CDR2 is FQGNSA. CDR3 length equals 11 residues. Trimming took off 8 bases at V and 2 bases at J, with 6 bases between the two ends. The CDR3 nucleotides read TGTGCCAGCGGGGGGAACTATGGCTACACCTTC. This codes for CASGGNYGYTF.

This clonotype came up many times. Here the CDR3 reads CASSLEWGWQSPLHF. The CDR3 DNA follows: TGCGCCAGCAGCTTGGAGTGGGGCTGGCAATCACCCCTCCACTTT. The gene calls are TRBV5-1 and TRBJ1-6; D perhaps matches TRBD1 (5 bases). CDR3 length: 15 residues. Germline V gene data show CDR1 as SGHRS and CDR2 as YFSETQ. Trimming took 0 bases from V and 10 from J, leaving 14 bases between them.

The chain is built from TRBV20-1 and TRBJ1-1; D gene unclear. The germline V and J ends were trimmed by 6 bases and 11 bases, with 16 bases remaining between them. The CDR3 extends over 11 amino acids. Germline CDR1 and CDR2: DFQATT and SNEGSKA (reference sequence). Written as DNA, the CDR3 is TGCAGTGCCGTGAAGCGGTCGGACGCTTTCTTT. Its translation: CSAVKRSDAFF.

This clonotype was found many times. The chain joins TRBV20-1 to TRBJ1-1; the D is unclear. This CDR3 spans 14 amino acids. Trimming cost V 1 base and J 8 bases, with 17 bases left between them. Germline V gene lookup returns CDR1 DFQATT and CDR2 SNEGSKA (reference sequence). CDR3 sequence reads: CSARAVVRPSEAFF. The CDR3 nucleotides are TGCAGTGCTAGAGCCGTGGTTCGGCCTAGCGAAGCTTTCTTT.

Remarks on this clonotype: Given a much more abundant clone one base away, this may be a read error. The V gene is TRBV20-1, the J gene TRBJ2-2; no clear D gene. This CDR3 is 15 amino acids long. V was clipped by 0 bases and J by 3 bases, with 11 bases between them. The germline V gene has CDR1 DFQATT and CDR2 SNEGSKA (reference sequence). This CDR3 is CSARESRQDTGELFF. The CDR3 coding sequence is TGCAGTGCTAGAGAGTCTCGGCAAGACACCGGGGAGCTGTTTTTT.

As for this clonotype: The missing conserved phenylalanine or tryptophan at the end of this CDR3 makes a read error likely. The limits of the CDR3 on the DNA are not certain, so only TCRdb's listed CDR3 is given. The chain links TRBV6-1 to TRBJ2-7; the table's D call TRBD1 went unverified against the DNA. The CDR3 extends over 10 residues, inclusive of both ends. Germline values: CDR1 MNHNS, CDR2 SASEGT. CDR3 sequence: CASARGGANT.

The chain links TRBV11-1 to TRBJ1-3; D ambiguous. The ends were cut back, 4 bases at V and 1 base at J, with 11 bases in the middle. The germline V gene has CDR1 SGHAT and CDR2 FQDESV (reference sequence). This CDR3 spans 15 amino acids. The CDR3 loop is CASSSFGQSGNTIYF. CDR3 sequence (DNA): TGTGCCAGCAGCTCCTTTGGTCAGTCTGGAAACACCATATATTTT. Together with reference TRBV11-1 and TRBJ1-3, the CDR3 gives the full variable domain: EAEVAQSPRYKITEKSQAVAFWCDPISGHATLYWYRQILGQGPELLVQFQDESVVDDSQLPKDRFSAERLKGVDSTLKIQPAELGDSAMYLCASSSFGQSGNTIYFGEGSWLTVV.

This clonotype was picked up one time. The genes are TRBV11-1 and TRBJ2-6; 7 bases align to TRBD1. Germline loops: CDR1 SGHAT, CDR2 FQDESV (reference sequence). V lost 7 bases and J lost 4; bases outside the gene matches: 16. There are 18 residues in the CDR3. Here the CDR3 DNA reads TGTGCCAGCAAAAATGGTGGGACAGTTTTGGGCGGGGCCAACGTCCTGACTTTC. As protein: CASKNGGTVLGGANVLTF.

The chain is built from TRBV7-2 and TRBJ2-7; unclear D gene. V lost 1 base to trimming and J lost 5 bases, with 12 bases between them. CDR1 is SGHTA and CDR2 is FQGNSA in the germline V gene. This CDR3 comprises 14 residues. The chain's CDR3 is CASSLGTAGDEQYF. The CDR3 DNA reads TGTGCCAGCAGCTTAGGGACGGCAGGCGACGAGCAGTACTTC.

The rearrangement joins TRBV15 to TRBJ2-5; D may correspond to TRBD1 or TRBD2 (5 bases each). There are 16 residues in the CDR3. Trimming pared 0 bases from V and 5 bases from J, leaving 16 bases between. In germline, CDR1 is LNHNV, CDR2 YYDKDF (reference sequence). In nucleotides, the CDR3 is TGTGCCACCAGCAGAGATCGGGACCCCAAGATGGAGACCCAGTACTTC. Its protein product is CATSRDRDPKMETQYF.

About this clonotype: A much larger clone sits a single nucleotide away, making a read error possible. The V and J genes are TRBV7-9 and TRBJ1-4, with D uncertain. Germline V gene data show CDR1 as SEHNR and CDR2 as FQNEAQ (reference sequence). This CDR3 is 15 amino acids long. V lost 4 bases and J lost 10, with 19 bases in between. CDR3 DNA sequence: TGTGCCAGCAGCTCACTTAATCCCGGGCTCCTAAAACTGTTTTTT. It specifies CASSSLNPGLLKLFF.

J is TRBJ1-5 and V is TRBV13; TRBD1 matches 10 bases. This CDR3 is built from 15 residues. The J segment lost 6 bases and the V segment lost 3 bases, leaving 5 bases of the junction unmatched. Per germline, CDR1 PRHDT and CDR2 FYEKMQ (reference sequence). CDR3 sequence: CASSFSTGGSQPQHF. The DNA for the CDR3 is TGTGCCAGCAGCTTCTCGACAGGGGGCTCTCAGCCCCAGCATTTT.

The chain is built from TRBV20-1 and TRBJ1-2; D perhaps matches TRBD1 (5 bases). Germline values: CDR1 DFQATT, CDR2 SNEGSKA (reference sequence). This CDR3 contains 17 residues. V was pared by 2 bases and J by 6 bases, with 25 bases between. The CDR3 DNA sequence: TGCAGTGCTAGAAATCTGGTTGACACTTCCGGGGACGATGGCTACACCTTC. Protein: CSARNLVDTSGDDGYTF.